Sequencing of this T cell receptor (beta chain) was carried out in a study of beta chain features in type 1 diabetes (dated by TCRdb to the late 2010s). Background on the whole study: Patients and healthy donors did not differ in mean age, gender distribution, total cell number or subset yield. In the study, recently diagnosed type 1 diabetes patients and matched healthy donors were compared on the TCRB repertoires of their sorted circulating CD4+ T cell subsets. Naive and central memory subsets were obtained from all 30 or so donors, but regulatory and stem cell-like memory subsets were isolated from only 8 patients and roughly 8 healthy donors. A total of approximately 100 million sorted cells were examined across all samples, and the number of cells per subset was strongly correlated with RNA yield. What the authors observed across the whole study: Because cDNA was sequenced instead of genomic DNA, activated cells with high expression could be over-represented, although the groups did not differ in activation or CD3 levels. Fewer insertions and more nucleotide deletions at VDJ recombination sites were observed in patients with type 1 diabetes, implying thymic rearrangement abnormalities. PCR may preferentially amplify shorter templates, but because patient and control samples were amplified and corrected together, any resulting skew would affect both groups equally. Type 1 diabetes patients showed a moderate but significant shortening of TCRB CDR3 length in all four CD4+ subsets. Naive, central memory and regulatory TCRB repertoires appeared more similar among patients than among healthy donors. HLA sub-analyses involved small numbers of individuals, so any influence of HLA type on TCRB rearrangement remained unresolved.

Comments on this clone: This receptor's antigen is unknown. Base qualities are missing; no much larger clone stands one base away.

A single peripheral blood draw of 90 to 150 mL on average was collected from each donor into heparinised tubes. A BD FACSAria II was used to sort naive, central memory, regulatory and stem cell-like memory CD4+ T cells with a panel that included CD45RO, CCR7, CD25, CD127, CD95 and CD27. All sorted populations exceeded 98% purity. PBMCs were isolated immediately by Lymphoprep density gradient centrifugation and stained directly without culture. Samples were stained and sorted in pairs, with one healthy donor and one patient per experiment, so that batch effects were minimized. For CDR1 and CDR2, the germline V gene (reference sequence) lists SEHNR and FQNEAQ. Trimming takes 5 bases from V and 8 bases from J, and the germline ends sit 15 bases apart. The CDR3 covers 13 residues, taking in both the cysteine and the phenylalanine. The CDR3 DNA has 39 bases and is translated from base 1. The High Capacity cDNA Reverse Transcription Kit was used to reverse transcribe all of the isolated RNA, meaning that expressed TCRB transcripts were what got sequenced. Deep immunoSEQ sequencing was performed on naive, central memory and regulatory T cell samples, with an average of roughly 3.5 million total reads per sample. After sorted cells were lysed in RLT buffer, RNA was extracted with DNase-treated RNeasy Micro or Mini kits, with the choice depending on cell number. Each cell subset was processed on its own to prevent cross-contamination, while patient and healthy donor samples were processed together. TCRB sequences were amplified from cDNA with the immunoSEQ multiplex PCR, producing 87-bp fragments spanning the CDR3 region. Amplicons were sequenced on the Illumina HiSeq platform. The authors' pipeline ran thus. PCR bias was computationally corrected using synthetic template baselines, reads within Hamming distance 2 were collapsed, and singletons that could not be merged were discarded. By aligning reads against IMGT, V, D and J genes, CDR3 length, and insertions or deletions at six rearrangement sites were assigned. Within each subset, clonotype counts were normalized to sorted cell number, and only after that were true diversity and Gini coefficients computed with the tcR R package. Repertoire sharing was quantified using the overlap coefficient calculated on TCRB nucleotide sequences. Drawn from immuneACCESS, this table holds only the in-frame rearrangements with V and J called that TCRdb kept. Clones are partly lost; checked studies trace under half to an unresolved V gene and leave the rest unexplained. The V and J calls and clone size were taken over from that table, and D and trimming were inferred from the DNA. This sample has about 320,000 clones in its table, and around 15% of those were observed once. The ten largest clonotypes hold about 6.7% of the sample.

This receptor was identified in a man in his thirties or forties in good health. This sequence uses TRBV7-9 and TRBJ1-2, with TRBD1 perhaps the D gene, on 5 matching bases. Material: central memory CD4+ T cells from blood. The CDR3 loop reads CASSRDSEKGYTF. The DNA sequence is TGTGCCAGCAGCCGAGACAGCGAGAAGGGCTACACCTTC.